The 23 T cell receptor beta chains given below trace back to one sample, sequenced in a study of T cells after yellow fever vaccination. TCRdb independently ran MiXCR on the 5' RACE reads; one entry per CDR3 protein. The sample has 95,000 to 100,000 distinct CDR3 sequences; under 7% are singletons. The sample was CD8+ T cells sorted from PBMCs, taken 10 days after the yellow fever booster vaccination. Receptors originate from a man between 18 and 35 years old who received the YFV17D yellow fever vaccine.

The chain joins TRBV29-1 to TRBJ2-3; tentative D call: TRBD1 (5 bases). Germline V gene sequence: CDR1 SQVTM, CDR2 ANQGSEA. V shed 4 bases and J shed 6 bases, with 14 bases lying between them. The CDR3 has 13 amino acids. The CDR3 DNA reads TGCAGCGTTGTACAGGATCGTTGGGATACGCAGTATTTT. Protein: CSVVQDRWDTQYF.

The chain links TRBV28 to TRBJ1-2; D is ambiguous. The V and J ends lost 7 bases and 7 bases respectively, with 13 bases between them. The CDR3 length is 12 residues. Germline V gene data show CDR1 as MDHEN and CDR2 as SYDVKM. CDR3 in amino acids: CASTPVGIGYTF. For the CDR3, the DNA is TGTGCCAGCACCCCGGTCGGCATTGGCTACACCTTC.

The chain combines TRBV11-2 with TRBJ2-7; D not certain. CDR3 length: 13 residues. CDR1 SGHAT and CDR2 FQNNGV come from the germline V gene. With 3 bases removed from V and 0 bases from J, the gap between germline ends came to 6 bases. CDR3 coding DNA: TGTGCCAGCAGCTTTGACAACTCCTACGAGCAGTACTTC. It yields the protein CASSFDNSYEQYF.

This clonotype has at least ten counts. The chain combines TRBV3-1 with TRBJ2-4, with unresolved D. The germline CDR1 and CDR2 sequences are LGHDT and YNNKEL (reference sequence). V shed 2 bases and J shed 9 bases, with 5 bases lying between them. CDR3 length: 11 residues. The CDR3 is CASSQLSIQYF. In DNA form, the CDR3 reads TGTGCCAGCAGCCAACTTTCCATTCAGTACTTC. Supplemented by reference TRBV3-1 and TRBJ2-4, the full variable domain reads DTAVSQTPKYLVTQMGNDKSIKCEQNLGHDTMYWYKQDSKKFLKIMFSYNNKELIINETVPNRFSPKSPDKAHLNLHINSLELGDSAVYFCASSQLSIQYFGAGTRLSVL.

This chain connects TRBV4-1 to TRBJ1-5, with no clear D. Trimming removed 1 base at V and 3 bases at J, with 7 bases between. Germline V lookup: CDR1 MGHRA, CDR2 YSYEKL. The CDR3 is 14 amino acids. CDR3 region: CASSQGRYNQPQHF. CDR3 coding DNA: TGCGCCAGCAGCCAAGGGAGGTACAATCAGCCCCAGCATTTT.

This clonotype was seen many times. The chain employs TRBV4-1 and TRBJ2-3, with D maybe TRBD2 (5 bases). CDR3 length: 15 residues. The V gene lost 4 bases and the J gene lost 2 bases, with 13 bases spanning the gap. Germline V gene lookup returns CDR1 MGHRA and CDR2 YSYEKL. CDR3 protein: CASSPGVEYTDTQYF. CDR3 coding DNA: TGCGCCAGCAGCCCCGGGGTCGAGTACACAGATACGCAGTATTTT.

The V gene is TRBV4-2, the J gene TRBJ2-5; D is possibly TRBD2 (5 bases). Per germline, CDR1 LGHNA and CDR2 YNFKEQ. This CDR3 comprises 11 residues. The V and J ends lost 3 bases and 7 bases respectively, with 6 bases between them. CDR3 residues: CASSHRGTQYF. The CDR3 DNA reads TGTGCCAGCAGCCACCGGGGGACCCAGTACTTC.

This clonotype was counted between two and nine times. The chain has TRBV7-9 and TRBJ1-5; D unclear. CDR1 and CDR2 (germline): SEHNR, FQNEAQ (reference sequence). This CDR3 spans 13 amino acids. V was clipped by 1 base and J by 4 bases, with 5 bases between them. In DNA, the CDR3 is TGTGCCAGCAGCTTAGGAACAAATCAGCCCCAGCATTTT. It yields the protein CASSLGTNQPQHF.

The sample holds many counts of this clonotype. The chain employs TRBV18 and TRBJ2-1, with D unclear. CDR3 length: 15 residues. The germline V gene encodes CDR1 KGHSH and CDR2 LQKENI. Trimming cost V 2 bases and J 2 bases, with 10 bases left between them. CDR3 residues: CASSPSSPTYNEQFF. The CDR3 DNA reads TGTGCCAGCTCACCAAGTAGTCCGACCTACAATGAGCAGTTCTTC.

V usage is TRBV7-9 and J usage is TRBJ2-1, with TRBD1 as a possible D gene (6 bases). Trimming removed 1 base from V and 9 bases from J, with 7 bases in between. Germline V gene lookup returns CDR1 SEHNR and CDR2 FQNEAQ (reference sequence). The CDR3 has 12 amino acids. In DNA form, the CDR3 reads TGTGCCAGCAGCTTAGGGGACACTGAGCAGTTCTTC. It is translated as CASSLGDTEQFF.

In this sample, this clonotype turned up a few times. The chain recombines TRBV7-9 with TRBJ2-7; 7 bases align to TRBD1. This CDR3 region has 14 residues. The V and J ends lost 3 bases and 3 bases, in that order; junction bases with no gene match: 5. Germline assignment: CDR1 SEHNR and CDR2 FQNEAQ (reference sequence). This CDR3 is CASSFDRVIYEQYF. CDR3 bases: TGTGCCAGCAGCTTTGACAGGGTGATCTACGAGCAGTACTTC.

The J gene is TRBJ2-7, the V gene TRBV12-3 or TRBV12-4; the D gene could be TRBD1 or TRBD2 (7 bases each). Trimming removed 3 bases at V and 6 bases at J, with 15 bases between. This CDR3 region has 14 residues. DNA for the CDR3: TGTGCCAGCAGTTTGGTAGGGGGCGGGAGCGAGCAGTACTTC. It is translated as CASSLVGGGSEQYF.

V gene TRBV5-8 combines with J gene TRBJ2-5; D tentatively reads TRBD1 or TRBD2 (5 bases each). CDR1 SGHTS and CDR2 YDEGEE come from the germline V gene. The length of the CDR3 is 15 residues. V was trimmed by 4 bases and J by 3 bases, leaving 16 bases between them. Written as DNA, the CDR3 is TGTGCCAGCAGCCTCGGGACCCTGGCGGAAGAGACCCAGTACTTC. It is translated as CASSLGTLAEETQYF.

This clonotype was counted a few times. The CDR3 is CSARDRAGSSYEQYF. The CDR3 DNA reads as TGCAGTGCTAGAGATCGAGCGGGGAGCTCCTACGAGCAGTACTTC. The chain joins TRBV20-1 to TRBJ2-7; 7 bases line up with TRBD2. The length of the CDR3 is 15 residues. With V trimmed by 0 bases and J by 0 bases, 5 bases remained unmatched. The germline CDR1 and CDR2 sequences are DFQATT and SNEGSKA (reference sequence).

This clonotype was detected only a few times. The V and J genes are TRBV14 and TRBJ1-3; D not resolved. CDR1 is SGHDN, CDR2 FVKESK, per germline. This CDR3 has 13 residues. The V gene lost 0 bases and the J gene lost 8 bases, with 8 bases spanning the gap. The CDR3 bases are TGTGCCAGCAGCCAAGAACTGGTGGACACCATATATTTT. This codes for CASSQELVDTIYF.

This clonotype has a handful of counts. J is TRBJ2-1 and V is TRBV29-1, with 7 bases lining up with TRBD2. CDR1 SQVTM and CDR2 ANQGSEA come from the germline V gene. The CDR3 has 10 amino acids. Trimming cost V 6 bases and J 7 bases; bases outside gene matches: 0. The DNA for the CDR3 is TGCAGCGTCGGGGGGAATGAGCAGTTCTTC. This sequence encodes CSVGGNEQFF.

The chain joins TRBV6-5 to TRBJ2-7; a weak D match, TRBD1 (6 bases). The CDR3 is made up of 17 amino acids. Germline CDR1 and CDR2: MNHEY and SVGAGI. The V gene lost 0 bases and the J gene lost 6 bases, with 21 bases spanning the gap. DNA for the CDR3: TGTGCCAGCAGTTACTCGTTTGCACAGGGAATTGGCGGCGAGCAGTACTTC. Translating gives CASSYSFAQGIGGEQYF.

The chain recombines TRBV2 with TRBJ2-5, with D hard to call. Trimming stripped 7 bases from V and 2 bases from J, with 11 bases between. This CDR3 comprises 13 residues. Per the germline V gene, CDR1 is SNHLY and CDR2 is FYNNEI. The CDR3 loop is CASIGYYQETQYF. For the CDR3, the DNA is TGTGCCAGCATCGGATACTATCAAGAGACCCAGTACTTC. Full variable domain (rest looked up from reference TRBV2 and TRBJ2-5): EPEVTQTPSHQVTQMGQEVILRCVPISNHLYFYWYRQILGQKVEFLVSFYNNEISEKSEIFDDQFSVERPDGSNFTLKIRSTKLEDSAMYFCASIGYYQETQYFGPGTRLLVL.

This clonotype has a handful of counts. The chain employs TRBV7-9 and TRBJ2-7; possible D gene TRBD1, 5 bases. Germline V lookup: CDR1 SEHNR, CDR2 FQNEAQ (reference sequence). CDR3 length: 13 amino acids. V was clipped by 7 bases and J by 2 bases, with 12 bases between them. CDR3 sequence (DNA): TGTGCCAGCACCACCCGGACACCCTACGAGCAGTACTTC. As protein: CASTTRTPYEQYF.

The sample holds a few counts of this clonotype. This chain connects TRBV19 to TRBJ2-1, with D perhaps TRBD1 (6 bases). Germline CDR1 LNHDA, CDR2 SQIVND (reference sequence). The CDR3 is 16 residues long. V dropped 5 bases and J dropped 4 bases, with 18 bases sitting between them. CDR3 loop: CASSLQGNGAYNEQFF. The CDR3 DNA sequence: TGTGCCAGTAGTCTACAGGGAAATGGGGCTTACAATGAGCAGTTCTTC.

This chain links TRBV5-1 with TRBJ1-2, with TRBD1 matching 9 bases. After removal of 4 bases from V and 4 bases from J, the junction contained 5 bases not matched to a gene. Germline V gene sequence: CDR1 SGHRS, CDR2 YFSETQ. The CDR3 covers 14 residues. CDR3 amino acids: CASSGTGGVYGYTF. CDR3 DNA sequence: TGCGCCAGCAGCGGCACAGGGGGCGTCTATGGCTACACCTTC.

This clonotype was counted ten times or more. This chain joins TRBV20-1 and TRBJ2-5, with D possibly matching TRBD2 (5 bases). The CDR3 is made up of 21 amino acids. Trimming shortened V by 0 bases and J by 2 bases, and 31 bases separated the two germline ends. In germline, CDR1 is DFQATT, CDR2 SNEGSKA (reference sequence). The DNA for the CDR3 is TGCAGTGCTAGAGATCGTCTGACTGGTGCTTACCCCGCTGAGGGACAAGAGACCCAGTACTTC. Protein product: CSARDRLTGAYPAEGQETQYF.

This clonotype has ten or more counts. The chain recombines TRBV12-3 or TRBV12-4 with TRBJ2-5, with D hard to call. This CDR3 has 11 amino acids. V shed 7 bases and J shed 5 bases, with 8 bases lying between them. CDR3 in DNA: TGTGCCAGCACACCGGGTGAGACCCAGTACTTC. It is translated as CASTPGETQYF.